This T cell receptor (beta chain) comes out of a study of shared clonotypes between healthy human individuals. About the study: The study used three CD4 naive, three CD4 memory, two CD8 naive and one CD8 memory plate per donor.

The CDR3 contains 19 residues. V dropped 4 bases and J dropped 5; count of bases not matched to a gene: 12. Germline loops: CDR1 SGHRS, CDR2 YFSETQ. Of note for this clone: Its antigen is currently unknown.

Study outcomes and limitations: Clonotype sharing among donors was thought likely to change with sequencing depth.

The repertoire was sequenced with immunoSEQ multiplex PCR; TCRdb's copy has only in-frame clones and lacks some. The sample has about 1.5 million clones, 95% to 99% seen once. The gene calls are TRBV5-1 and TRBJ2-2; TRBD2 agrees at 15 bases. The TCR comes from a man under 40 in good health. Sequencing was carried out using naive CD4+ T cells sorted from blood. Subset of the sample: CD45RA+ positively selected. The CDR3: CASSRRTSGRARLTGELFF. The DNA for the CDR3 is TGCGCCAGCAGCCGAAGGACTAGCGGGAGGGCCCGACTGACCGGGGAGCTGTTTTTT.